The 9 T cell receptor beta chains listed next were all sequenced from one sample in a study of shared clonotypes between healthy human individuals. The data were produced by immunoSEQ multiplex PCR, yet TCRdb's version contains in-frame clones alone and is incomplete. The table has about 2,500,000 clones, roughly 92% seen once. Input material: naive CD4+ T cells sorted from blood. Subset denoted: CD45RA+ positively selected. All receptors derive from a man younger than 30 in good health.

This clone is a singleton in its sample. The V and J genes are TRBV29-1 and TRBJ1-1; no definite D call. The germline CDR1 and CDR2 sequences are SQVTM and ANQGSEA. The CDR3 extends over 18 amino acids. V was shortened by 6 bases and J by 0 bases, with 26 bases between the two germline ends. In nucleotides, the CDR3 is TGCAGCGTAGTTGAATTGTGGAACAGTTCCCCCTTGAACACTGAAGCTTTCTTT. It specifies CSVVELWNSSPLNTEAFF.

This chain links TRBV4-3 with TRBJ1-1; D is undetermined. V was pared by 0 bases and J by 8 bases, with 13 bases between. This CDR3 is built from 14 residues. Germline V gene data show CDR1 as LGHNA and CDR2 as YSLEER. CDR3 residues: CASSQEPGPGEAFF. CDR3 sequence (DNA): TGCGCCAGCAGCCAAGAGCCAGGACCGGGAGAAGCTTTCTTT.

This chain links TRBV18 with TRBJ1-1; D ambiguous. Germline V gene sequence: CDR1 KGHSH, CDR2 LQKENI. Trimming pared 1 base from V and 6 bases from J, leaving 9 bases between. This CDR3 comprises 13 residues. The CDR3 nucleotides are TGTGCCAGCTCACCACAGGGAATCGCTGAAGCTTTCTTT. It specifies CASSPQGIAEAFF. The whole variable domain, filled in from reference TRBV18 and TRBJ1-1, reads NAGVMQNPRHLVRRRGQEARLRCSPMKGHSHVYWYRQLPEEGLKFMVYLQKENIIDESGMPKERFSAEFPKEGPSILRIQQVVRGDSAAYFCASSPQGIAEAFFGQGTRLTVV.

The chain joins TRBV28 to TRBJ1-3; 8 nucleotides align to TRBD1. Germline values: CDR1 MDHEN, CDR2 SYDVKM. Unmatched junction bases numbered 7, after V lost 2 bases and J lost 7 bases. CDR3 length: 15 residues. The CDR3 loop is CASSLRTGRLNTIYF. The CDR3, as DNA: TGTGCCAGCAGTTTAAGGACAGGGAGGCTGAACACCATATATTTT.

V usage is TRBV10-3 and J usage is TRBJ2-7, with 9 nucleotides matching TRBD2. This CDR3 is built from 18 residues. Trimming at V came to 4 bases and at J to 0 bases, leaving 13 bases not matched to a gene. The V gene's germline CDR1 is ENHRY and CDR2 SYGVKD. CDR3 nucleotides: TGTGCCATCAGTGCCAGGGGGGTTAGTAGCGGGAGCTCCTACGAGCAGTACTTC. This codes for CAISARGVSSGSSYEQYF.

For this clone: This same CDR3 is encoded by further DNA sequences in the sample. In DNA form, the CDR3 reads TGTGCCAGCAGTTACTCGGGGACAGGGGTGTACGAGCAGTACTTC. It specifies CASSYSGTGVYEQYF. The V and J genes are TRBV6-5 and TRBJ2-7, with 10 bases that match TRBD1. V lost 0 bases to trimming and J lost 4 bases; unmatched junction nucleotides: 3. The CDR3 runs 15 residues. Germline values: CDR1 MNHEY, CDR2 SVGAGI.

This clone was recorded once. The chain couples TRBV28 to TRBJ2-3; TRBD2 agrees at 10 bases. The J segment lost 1 base and the V segment lost 3 bases, leaving 7 bases of the junction unmatched. Germline V gives CDR1 MDHEN, CDR2 SYDVKM. This CDR3 has 17 residues. The CDR3 nucleotides read TGTGCCAGCAGTTTCCTCCCAAGCGGGGGGGGCACAGATACGCAGTATTTT. Translated, it gives CASSFLPSGGGTDTQYF. Together with reference TRBV28 and TRBJ2-3, the CDR3 gives the full variable domain: DVKVTQSSRYLVKRTGEKVFLECVQDMDHENMFWYRQDPGLGLRLIYFSYDVKMKEKGDIPEGYSVSREKKERFSLILESASTNQTSMYLCASSFLPSGGGTDTQYFGPGTRLTVL.

V gene TRBV4-1 combines with J gene TRBJ2-3; D uncertain. This CDR3 has 16 amino acids. The V end lost 4 bases, the J end lost 0 bases, and 14 bases lay between the germline ends. Germline-derived CDR1 and CDR2 are MGHRA and YSYEKL. For the CDR3, the DNA is TGCGCCAGCAGCCCCGGGCTTGTGACTAGCACAGATACGCAGTATTTT. Amino acid sequence: CASSPGLVTSTDTQYF.

The chain uses TRBV20-1 and TRBJ2-7; D is perhaps TRBD1 or TRBD2 (5 bases each). The CDR3 spans 11 residues. V lost 3 bases and J 7 bases, leaving 10 bases between the germline ends. CDR1 DFQATT and CDR2 SNEGSKA come from the germline V gene (reference sequence). CDR3 coding DNA: TGCAGTGCTAGTGCAGGGAGAGAGCAGTACTTC. Residues: CSASAGREQYF.